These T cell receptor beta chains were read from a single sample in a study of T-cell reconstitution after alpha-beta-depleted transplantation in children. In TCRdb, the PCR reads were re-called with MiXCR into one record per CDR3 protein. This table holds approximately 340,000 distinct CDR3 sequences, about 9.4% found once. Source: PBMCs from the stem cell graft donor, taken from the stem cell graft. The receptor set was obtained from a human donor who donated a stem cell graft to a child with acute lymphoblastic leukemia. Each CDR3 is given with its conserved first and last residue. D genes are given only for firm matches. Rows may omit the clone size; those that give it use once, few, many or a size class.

CDR3aa: CASSLAQGEGLGKETQYF
CDR3nt: TGTGCCAGCAGCTTAGCGCAGGGGGAGGGCCTTGGGAAAGAGACCCAGTACTTC
v_gene: TRBV7-2
d_gene: -
j_gene: TRBJ2-5
abundance: -

CDR3aa: CASGWDSNTGELFF
CDR3nt: TGTGCCAGCGGATGGGACTCGAACACCGGGGAGCTGTTTTTT
v_gene: TRBV12-3/TRBV12-4
d_gene: -
j_gene: TRBJ2-2
abundance: few

CDR3aa: CSAWDRQTYEQYF
CDR3nt: TGCAGTGCATGGGACAGACAAACCTACGAGCAGTACTTC
v_gene: TRBV20-1
d_gene: TRBD1
j_gene: TRBJ2-7
abundance: few

CDR3aa: CASTQQGGTGTNEKLFF
CDR3nt: TGTGCCAGCACACAGCAGGGGGGGACCGGAACTAATGAAAAACTGTTTTTT
v_gene: TRBV12-3/TRBV12-4
d_gene: TRBD1
j_gene: TRBJ1-4
abundance: many

CDR3aa: CASSSPSRSVTQYF
CDR3nt: TGTGCCAGCAGTTCCCCCTCCCGCAGTGTTACGCAGTATTTT
v_gene: TRBV28
d_gene: -
j_gene: TRBJ2-3
abundance: -

CDR3aa: CVSSASLMQGFSSEQYF
CDR3nt: TGTGTCAGCAGCGCCTCCCTTATGCAGGGGTTTTCGTCCGAGCAGTACTTC
v_gene: TRBV7-9
d_gene: -
j_gene: TRBJ2-7
abundance: -

CDR3aa: CASSLEVGTGPTDTQYF
CDR3nt: TGTGCCAGCAGCTTAGAGGTGGGGACAGGGCCCACAGATACGCAGTATTTT
v_gene: TRBV7-6
d_gene: TRBD1
j_gene: TRBJ2-3
abundance: -

CDR3aa: CASAPGRNYEQYF
CDR3nt: TGCGCCAGCGCTCCTGGAAGAAACTACGAGCAGTACTTC
v_gene: TRBV4-3
d_gene: -
j_gene: TRBJ2-7
abundance: -

CDR3aa: CASSARTSGIIYEQYF
CDR3nt: TGTGCCAGCAGCGCTCGGACTAGCGGGATCATCTACGAGCAGTACTTC
v_gene: TRBV9
d_gene: TRBD2
j_gene: TRBJ2-7
abundance: -

CDR3aa: CASSMSAGGYNEQFF
CDR3nt: TGTGCCAGTAGTATGTCGGCAGGGGGCTACAATGAGCAGTTCTTC
v_gene: TRBV19
d_gene: TRBD1
j_gene: TRBJ2-1
abundance: few

CDR3aa: CASSLAGTNRGREQYF
CDR3nt: TGTGCCAGCAGCTTAGCGGGGACGAACAGGGGGCGAGAGCAGTACTTC
v_gene: TRBV7-2
d_gene: TRBD1
j_gene: TRBJ2-7
abundance: many

CDR3aa: CASSASGKGIETQYF
CDR3nt: TGTGCCAGCAGCGCCAGCGGGAAGGGCATAGAGACCCAGTACTTC
v_gene: TRBV9
d_gene: TRBD2
j_gene: TRBJ2-5
abundance: -

CDR3aa: CSATVAGFPGELFF
CDR3nt: TGCAGTGCTACGGTAGCGGGATTCCCTGGGGAGCTGTTTTTT
v_gene: TRBV20-1
d_gene: TRBD2
j_gene: TRBJ2-2
abundance: -

CDR3aa: CASSPTTGVGEQYF
CDR3nt: TGTGCCAGCTCACCAACGACAGGGGTGGGGGAGCAGTACTTC
v_gene: TRBV18
d_gene: TRBD1
j_gene: TRBJ2-7
abundance: -

CDR3aa: CASSGTHNEQFF
CDR3nt: TGCGCCAGTAGCGGGACACACAATGAGCAGTTCTTC
v_gene: TRBV5-1
d_gene: TRBD2
j_gene: TRBJ2-1
abundance: -

CDR3aa: CASFSRAMNTEAFF
CDR3nt: TGTGCCAGCTTTAGCCGCGCAATGAACACTGAAGCTTTCTTT
v_gene: TRBV18
d_gene: -
j_gene: TRBJ1-1
abundance: few

CDR3aa: CASSYAASYEQYF
CDR3nt: TGTGCCAGCAGTTACGCGGCTTCCTACGAGCAGTACTTC
v_gene: TRBV6-2/TRBV6-3
d_gene: -
j_gene: TRBJ2-7
abundance: few

CDR3aa: CASSLGQGDYTF
CDR3nt: TGTGCCAGCAGTCTCGGACAGGGAGACTACACCTTC
v_gene: TRBV27
d_gene: TRBD1
j_gene: TRBJ1-2
abundance: few

CDR3aa: CATSDAQTSGSITDTQYF
CDR3nt: TGTGCCACCAGTGACGCACAGACTAGCGGATCAATCACAGATACGCAGTATTTT
v_gene: TRBV15
d_gene: TRBD2
j_gene: TRBJ2-3
abundance: few

CDR3aa: CASGATSGWQFF
CDR3nt: TGTGCTAGTGGGGCAACCTCCGGATGGCAGTTCTTC
v_gene: TRBV12-5
d_gene: -
j_gene: TRBJ2-1
abundance: few

CDR3aa: CASSPWTDNTEAFF
CDR3nt: TGTGCCAGCAGTCCCTGGACCGATAACACTGAAGCTTTCTTT
v_gene: TRBV28
d_gene: -
j_gene: TRBJ1-1
abundance: few

CDR3aa: CASTGQSFYGYTF
CDR3nt: TGTGCCAGCACCGGACAGAGTTTCTATGGCTACACCTTC
v_gene: TRBV12-3/TRBV12-4
d_gene: -
j_gene: TRBJ1-2
abundance: many

CDR3aa: CASSRVGGGGSPLHF
CDR3nt: TGTGCCAGCAGCCGGGTTGGGGGGGGCGGATCACCCCTCCACTTT
v_gene: TRBV7-9
d_gene: -
j_gene: TRBJ1-6
abundance: -

CDR3aa: CSVGQGFEGEKLFF
CDR3nt: TGCAGCGTTGGGCAGGGTTTCGAGGGTGAAAAACTGTTTTTT
v_gene: TRBV29-1
d_gene: -
j_gene: TRBJ1-4
abundance: many

CDR3aa: CASSEVAYTDTQYF
CDR3nt: TGCGCCAGCAGTGAGGTCGCCTACACAGATACGCAGTATTTT
v_gene: TRBV10-2
d_gene: -
j_gene: TRBJ2-3
abundance: -

CDR3aa: CASSQGIHNEQFF
CDR3nt: TGTGCCAGCAGCCAAGGGATTCACAATGAGCAGTTCTTC
v_gene: TRBV14
d_gene: -
j_gene: TRBJ2-1
abundance: many

CDR3aa: CSVLGDWDSSYNEQFF
CDR3nt: TGCAGCGTCTTGGGTGACTGGGATAGCTCCTACAATGAGCAGTTCTTC
v_gene: TRBV29-1
d_gene: -
j_gene: TRBJ2-1
abundance: -

CDR3aa: CATSVGTSAGYTF
CDR3nt: TGTGCCACCAGTGTCGGGACCTCGGCTGGCTACACCTTC
v_gene: TRBV24-1
d_gene: -
j_gene: TRBJ1-2
abundance: few

CDR3aa: CSAKASGDTQYF
CDR3nt: TGCAGTGCTAAGGCTTCGGGTGATACGCAGTATTTT
v_gene: TRBV20-1
d_gene: -
j_gene: TRBJ2-3
abundance: few

CDR3aa: CAIRIGLLAGGQETQYF
CDR3nt: TGTGCCATCCGGATCGGTCTTCTAGCGGGAGGGCAAGAGACCCAGTACTTC
v_gene: TRBV10-3
d_gene: TRBD2
j_gene: TRBJ2-5
abundance: few

CDR3aa: CASTIGDGWDTQYF
CDR3nt: TGTGCCAGCACGATAGGAGACGGATGGGATACGCAGTATTTT
v_gene: TRBV7-9
d_gene: -
j_gene: TRBJ2-3
abundance: -

CDR3aa: CASSHKHISHDSPDYEQYF
CDR3nt: TGCGCCAGCAGCCATAAACATATATCCCACGACAGTCCGGACTACGAGCAGTACTTC
v_gene: TRBV4-1
d_gene: -
j_gene: TRBJ2-7
abundance: -

CDR3aa: CASTQDFSRTDTQYF
CDR3nt: TGCGCCAGCACCCAGGACTTCTCTCGGACAGATACGCAGTATTTT
v_gene: TRBV4-1
d_gene: -
j_gene: TRBJ2-3
abundance: few

CDR3aa: CASSQDPAGAYNEQFF
CDR3nt: TGTGCCAGCAGCCAAGACCCAGCGGGTGCCTACAATGAGCAGTTCTTC
v_gene: TRBV4-2
d_gene: -
j_gene: TRBJ2-1
abundance: few

CDR3aa: CASSLGTNYEQYF
CDR3nt: TGTGCCAGCAGTTTGGGGACTAACTACGAGCAGTACTTC
v_gene: TRBV27
d_gene: TRBD2
j_gene: TRBJ2-7
abundance: many

CDR3aa: CASSPTGTRAKNIQYF
CDR3nt: TGTGCCAGCAGCCCGACAGGGACAAGGGCCAAAAACATTCAGTACTTC
v_gene: TRBV12-3/TRBV12-4
d_gene: TRBD1
j_gene: TRBJ2-4
abundance: few

CDR3aa: CASSPTAGLAGGTGELFF
CDR3nt: TGTGCCAGCAGCCCGACGGCCGGACTAGCGGGAGGCACCGGGGAGCTGTTTTTT
v_gene: TRBV7-6
d_gene: TRBD2
j_gene: TRBJ2-2
abundance: -

CDR3aa: CSARGATSVLYEQYF
CDR3nt: TGCAGTGCTAGAGGGGCGACTAGCGTTCTGTACGAGCAGTACTTC
v_gene: TRBV20-1
d_gene: TRBD2
j_gene: TRBJ2-7
abundance: few

CDR3aa: CASSYGLNQPQHF
CDR3nt: TGTGCCAGCAGCTACGGCCTAAATCAGCCCCAGCATTTT
v_gene: TRBV7-2
d_gene: -
j_gene: TRBJ1-5
abundance: many

CDR3aa: CSASSGRAGNEQFF
CDR3nt: TGCAGTGCCTCTAGCGGGAGGGCCGGCAATGAGCAGTTCTTC
v_gene: TRBV20-1
d_gene: TRBD2
j_gene: TRBJ2-1
abundance: many

CDR3aa: CASLKTLDGYTF
CDR3nt: TGTGCCAGTCTCAAGACCCTGGATGGCTACACCTTC
v_gene: TRBV7-9
d_gene: -
j_gene: TRBJ1-2
abundance: -

CDR3aa: CASSVAMGGPGNEQFF
CDR3nt: TGTGCCAGCAGCGTAGCGATGGGAGGGCCGGGTAATGAGCAGTTCTTC
v_gene: TRBV9
d_gene: TRBD2
j_gene: TRBJ2-1
abundance: few

CDR3aa: CASSATGEGANVLTF
CDR3nt: TGTGCCAGCAGCGCGACAGGGGAAGGGGCCAACGTCCTGACTTTC
v_gene: TRBV4-2
d_gene: TRBD1
j_gene: TRBJ2-6
abundance: many

CDR3aa: CASSHPLAGPRWDTDTQYF
CDR3nt: TGTGCCAGCAGTCACCCCCTAGCGGGCCCCCGGTGGGACACAGATACGCAGTATTTT
v_gene: TRBV6-4
d_gene: TRBD2
j_gene: TRBJ2-3
abundance: -

CDR3aa: CSQGSGNEQFF
CDR3nt: TGCAGTCAGGGGAGCGGAAATGAGCAGTTCTTC
v_gene: TRBV20-1
d_gene: -
j_gene: TRBJ2-1
abundance: few

CDR3aa: CSARKGKNTEAFF
CDR3nt: TGCAGTGCCCGAAAGGGGAAGAACACTGAAGCTTTCTTT
v_gene: TRBV20-1
d_gene: -
j_gene: TRBJ1-1
abundance: many

CDR3aa: CSADWYYEQYF
CDR3nt: TGCAGTGCGGACTGGTACTACGAGCAGTACTTC
v_gene: TRBV20-1
d_gene: -
j_gene: TRBJ2-7
abundance: few

CDR3aa: CATSSPGQDQPQHF
CDR3nt: TGTGCCACCAGCTCCCCGGGACAGGATCAGCCCCAGCATTTT
v_gene: TRBV15
d_gene: TRBD1
j_gene: TRBJ1-5
abundance: few

CDR3aa: CASSDASGTFYEQYF
CDR3nt: TGTGCCAGCAGTGACGCGAGCGGGACGTTCTACGAGCAGTACTTC
v_gene: TRBV27
d_gene: TRBD2
j_gene: TRBJ2-7
abundance: few

CDR3aa: CAISEGGYTRGTDTQYF
CDR3nt: TGTGCCATCAGTGAAGGAGGGTACACACGTGGAACAGATACGCAGTATTTT
v_gene: TRBV10-3
d_gene: -
j_gene: TRBJ2-3
abundance: -

CDR3aa: CASTSGGAYQETQYF
CDR3nt: TGCGCCAGCACCTCGGGGGGAGCGTACCAAGAGACCCAGTACTTC
v_gene: TRBV5-1
d_gene: TRBD2
j_gene: TRBJ2-5
abundance: -

CDR3aa: CASSPRDRLFF
CDR3nt: TGTGCCAGCAGCCCGCGGGATCGGCTGTTCTTC
v_gene: TRBV7-2
d_gene: -
j_gene: TRBJ2-1
abundance: -

CDR3aa: CASSLVGPTGDEQFF
CDR3nt: TGTGCCAGCAGCTTAGTGGGGCCAACCGGGGATGAGCAGTTCTTC
v_gene: TRBV7-9
d_gene: -
j_gene: TRBJ2-1
abundance: many

CDR3aa: CASSQVETIYEQYF
CDR3nt: TGCGCCAGCAGCCAAGTCGAGACCATCTACGAGCAGTACTTC
v_gene: TRBV4-1
d_gene: -
j_gene: TRBJ2-7
abundance: -

CDR3aa: CASSLPGQNFQETQYF
CDR3nt: TGTGCCAGCAGCCTTCCGGGACAGAATTTCCAAGAGACCCAGTACTTC
v_gene: TRBV5-5
d_gene: TRBD1
j_gene: TRBJ2-5
abundance: many

CDR3aa: CSADGELAKNIQYF
CDR3nt: TGCAGTGCCGACGGGGAACTAGCCAAAAACATTCAGTACTTC
v_gene: TRBV20-1
d_gene: -
j_gene: TRBJ2-4
abundance: few

CDR3aa: CASSQQGVGGYTF
CDR3nt: TGCGCCAGCAGCCAACAAGGGGTGGGGGGCTACACCTTC
v_gene: TRBV4-1
d_gene: -
j_gene: TRBJ1-2
abundance: few

CDR3aa: CASGVAGRSTGELFF
CDR3nt: TGTGCCAGCGGGGTGGCAGGGAGATCGACCGGGGAGCTGTTTTTT
v_gene: TRBV7-9
d_gene: -
j_gene: TRBJ2-2
abundance: few

CDR3aa: CASSERLLEQFF
CDR3nt: TGTGCCAGCAGTGAGAGGCTCCTTGAGCAGTTCTTC
v_gene: TRBV6-1
d_gene: -
j_gene: TRBJ2-1
abundance: few